These T cell receptor beta chains were read from a single sample in a study of T cells in Graves' hyperthyroidism and ophthalmopathy. A single record per CDR3 protein comes from TCRdb applying MiXCR to the multiplex PCR reads. The data hold about 640,000 distinct CDR3 sequences, with more than 12% observed a single time. The specimen was blood. The receptors come from a woman aged 45-65 years with Graves' ophthalmopathy. The CDR3 runs from the conserved cysteine through the conserved F or W. Each record gives: V gene, clone size, J gene, D gene, CDR3 DNA, CDR3 protein. The D gene is left open where the match is weak. Expanded clones are given a class, and other clones once, few, many or no size at all.

V: TRBV24-1
size: few
J: TRBJ2-7
D: NA
DNA: TGTGCCACCAGTGACCACTTCGGGTCCGTGGACGAGCAGTACTTC
CDR3: CATSDHFGSVDEQYF

V: TRBV12-3/TRBV12-4
size: many
J: TRBJ1-2
D: NA
DNA: TGTGCCAGCAGTTATTATCTATCAAGTGGCTACACCTTC
CDR3: CASSYYLSSGYTF

V: TRBV9
size: few
J: TRBJ2-1
D: TRBD2
DNA: TGTGCCAGCAGCATAGCGGGAGTATACAATGAGCAGTTCTTC
CDR3: CASSIAGVYNEQFF

V: TRBV5-6
size: NA
J: TRBJ2-7
D: TRBD2
DNA: TGTGCCAGCAGCTTGGAACTAGCGGGAGGAAGTACCTCCTACGAGCAGTACTTC
CDR3: CASSLELAGGSTSYEQYF

V: TRBV5-5
size: many
J: TRBJ2-7
D: NA
DNA: TGTGCCAGCAGCACTCTGTCGGCGGGGAACGAGCAGTACTTC
CDR3: CASSTLSAGNEQYF

V: TRBV6-2/TRBV6-3
size: few
J: TRBJ2-7
D: NA
DNA: TGTGCCAGCAGTTATCGGCCCCCAAGGGGAGAGCAGTACTTC
CDR3: CASSYRPPRGEQYF

V: TRBV7-9
size: few
J: TRBJ2-2
D: TRBD1
DNA: TGTGCCAGCAGCTCCCGCCCCGGGACAGGCATCACCGGGGAGCTGTTTTTT
CDR3: CASSSRPGTGITGELFF

V: TRBV2
size: NA
J: TRBJ2-1
D: NA
DNA: TGTGCCAGCAGCTTATCGGGCACCCACAATGAGCAGTTCTTC
CDR3: CASSLSGTHNEQFF

V: TRBV6-1
size: NA
J: TRBJ2-1
D: TRBD2
DNA: TGTGCCAGCAGTGTGGTTGAGCGCGGGAGGGTGGTCTCTCAGGATCAGTTCTTC
CDR3: CASSVVERGRVVSQDQFF

V: TRBV3-1
size: few
J: TRBJ2-1
D: NA
DNA: TGTGCCAGCAGCCAAGTAATCTACAATGAGCAGTTCTTC
CDR3: CASSQVIYNEQFF

V: TRBV4-1
size: many
J: TRBJ2-3
D: NA
DNA: TGCGCCAGCAGCCAAACTCGGGACACAGATACGCAGTATTTT
CDR3: CASSQTRDTDTQYF

V: TRBV20-1
size: NA
J: TRBJ2-3
D: NA
DNA: TGCAGTGCTTACGGGACCACAGATACGCAGTATTTT
CDR3: CSAYGTTDTQYF

V: TRBV12-5
size: many
J: TRBJ1-2
D: TRBD1
DNA: TGTGCTAGTGGTTCTTATGCTCTCAGGGGGGAAAAAAAGAATAACTATGGCTACACCTTC
CDR3: CASGSYALRGEKKNNYGYTF

V: TRBV2
size: few
J: TRBJ1-3
D: TRBD1
DNA: TGTGCCAGCACCACTGACAGGGTTCTAAACACCATATATTTT
CDR3: CASTTDRVLNTIYF

V: TRBV2
size: many
J: TRBJ2-7
D: NA
DNA: TGTGCCAGCAGTGATGGAGGGCTGGGGGTCGACGAGCAGTACTTC
CDR3: CASSDGGLGVDEQYF

V: TRBV6-1
size: NA
J: TRBJ2-1
D: TRBD2
DNA: TGTGCCAGCAGTCCTCCACCTCGGATAGCGGGAGGACACGAGCAGTTCTTC
CDR3: CASSPPPRIAGGHEQFF

V: TRBV4-2
size: few
J: TRBJ2-1
D: NA
DNA: TGTGCCAGCAGCTCGGCAGGGGGGACTAATGAGCAGTTCTTC
CDR3: CASSSAGGTNEQFF

V: TRBV5-5
size: many
J: TRBJ1-3
D: NA
DNA: TGTGCCAGCAGCTTGGTACAGACTACTGGAAACACCATATATTTT
CDR3: CASSLVQTTGNTIYF

V: TRBV12-3/TRBV12-4
size: many
J: TRBJ1-5
D: TRBD1
DNA: TGTGCCAGCAGTCGCCCCGGACAGGGCAATCAGCCCCAGCATTTT
CDR3: CASSRPGQGNQPQHF

V: TRBV12-3/TRBV12-4
size: many
J: TRBJ2-3
D: NA
DNA: TGTGCCAGCAGTTTTTTGTCCACTAGCACAGATACGCAGTATTTT
CDR3: CASSFLSTSTDTQYF

V: TRBV5-8
size: many
J: TRBJ1-1
D: NA
DNA: TGTGCCAGCAGCTTGGTAGTATTGCGAACAGATTTGATGAACACTGAAGCTTTCTTT
CDR3: CASSLVVLRTDLMNTEAFF

V: TRBV5-1
size: NA
J: TRBJ2-6
D: TRBD1
DNA: TGCGCCAGCAGCTTACAGGGGGAAGGTGGGGCCAACGTCCTGACTTTC
CDR3: CASSLQGEGGANVLTF

V: TRBV7-9
size: many
J: TRBJ1-1
D: TRBD1
DNA: TGTGCCAGCAGCACGGGACAGTTGAACACTGAAGCTTTCTTT
CDR3: CASSTGQLNTEAFF

V: TRBV28
size: many
J: TRBJ2-7
D: NA
DNA: TGTGCCAGCAGTTCCGGGACATCCTACGAGCAGTACTTC
CDR3: CASSSGTSYEQYF

V: TRBV28
size: many
J: TRBJ2-5
D: TRBD2
DNA: TGTGCCAGCAGACCCCCTATATCGGGACTAGCGGGGGGGCAAGAGACCCAGTACTTC
CDR3: CASRPPISGLAGGQETQYF

V: TRBV10-2
size: NA
J: TRBJ2-3
D: TRBD2
DNA: TGCGCCAGCAGTAAAGCGGGGGCCACAGATACGCAGTATTTT
CDR3: CASSKAGATDTQYF

V: TRBV28
size: many
J: TRBJ2-6
D: TRBD1
DNA: TGTGCCAGCAGTTGGCAGGGGGCATCTGGGGCCAACGTCCTGACTTTC
CDR3: CASSWQGASGANVLTF

V: TRBV29-1
size: NA
J: TRBJ1-4
D: TRBD1
DNA: TGCAGCGTTGGCCGGACAGGGTTTAATGAAAAACTGTTTTTT
CDR3: CSVGRTGFNEKLFF

V: TRBV7-3
size: many
J: TRBJ2-5
D: NA
DNA: TGTGCCAGCAGCCCCAGGGGGGCAAAAGAGACCCAGTACTTC
CDR3: CASSPRGAKETQYF

V: TRBV9
size: NA
J: TRBJ2-1
D: TRBD2
DNA: TGTGCCAGCAGCGTAAGTGTGGCGGGGGAATACAATGAGCAGTTCTTC
CDR3: CASSVSVAGEYNEQFF

V: TRBV11-3
size: many
J: TRBJ2-1
D: TRBD2
DNA: TGTGCCAGCACGCCAATGAAACTAGCGGGAGGTGAGCAGTTCTTC
CDR3: CASTPMKLAGGEQFF

V: TRBV7-2
size: few
J: TRBJ2-7
D: TRBD2
DNA: TGTGCCAGCAGCCCGGGAGGGAGCCGGAGAGGGTACGAGCAGTACTTC
CDR3: CASSPGGSRRGYEQYF

V: TRBV5-1
size: many
J: TRBJ2-3
D: NA
DNA: TGTGCCAGCAGCTTAGCCACAGATACGCAGTATTTT
CDR3: CASSLATDTQYF

V: TRBV4-3
size: NA
J: TRBJ2-3
D: NA
DNA: TGCGCCAGCAGCCAAGACAGGGAAAGCACAGATACGCAGTATTTT
CDR3: CASSQDRESTDTQYF

V: TRBV6-2/TRBV6-3
size: many
J: TRBJ2-7
D: TRBD2
DNA: TGTGCCAGCAGATCTAGCGGGGCGGACTACGAGCAGTACTTC
CDR3: CASRSSGADYEQYF